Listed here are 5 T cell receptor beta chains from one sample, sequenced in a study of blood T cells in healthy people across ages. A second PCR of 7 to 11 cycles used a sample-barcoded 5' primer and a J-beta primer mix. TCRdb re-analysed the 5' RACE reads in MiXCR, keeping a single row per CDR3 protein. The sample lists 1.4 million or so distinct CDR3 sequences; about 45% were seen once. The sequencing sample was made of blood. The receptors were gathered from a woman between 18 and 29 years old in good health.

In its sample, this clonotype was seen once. As DNA, the CDR3 is TGTGCCAGCAGCCTTACAGGGGAGGGCTACAATGAGCAGTTCTTC. It yields the protein CASSLTGEGYNEQFF. The rearrangement links TRBV6-5 to TRBJ2-1; D is perhaps TRBD1 or TRBD2 (7 bases each). This CDR3 spans 15 amino acids. CDR1 is MNHEY, CDR2 SVGAGI, per germline. Trimming removed 6 bases from V and 3 bases from J, with 15 bases in between.

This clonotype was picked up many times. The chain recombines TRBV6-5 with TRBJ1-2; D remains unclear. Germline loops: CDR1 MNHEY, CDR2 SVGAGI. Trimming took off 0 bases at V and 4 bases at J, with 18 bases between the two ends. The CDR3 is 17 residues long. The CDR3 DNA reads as TGTGCCAGCAGTTACTCGAAGGCCAGGACGACCTCCTATGGCTACACCTTC. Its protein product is CASSYSKARTTSYGYTF.

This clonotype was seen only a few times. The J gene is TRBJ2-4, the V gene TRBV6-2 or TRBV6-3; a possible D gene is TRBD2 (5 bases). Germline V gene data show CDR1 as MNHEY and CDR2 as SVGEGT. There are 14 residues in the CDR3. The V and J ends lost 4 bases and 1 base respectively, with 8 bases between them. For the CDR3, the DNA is TGTGCCAGCAGTTCCACTAGTGCCAAAAACATTCAGTACTTC. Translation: CASSSTSAKNIQYF.

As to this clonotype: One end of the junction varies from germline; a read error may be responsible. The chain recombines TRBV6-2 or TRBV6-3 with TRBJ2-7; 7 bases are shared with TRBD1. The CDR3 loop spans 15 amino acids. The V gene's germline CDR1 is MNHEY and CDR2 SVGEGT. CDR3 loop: CASSYPGQSSDEQYF. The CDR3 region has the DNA TGTGCCAGCAGTTATCCGGGACAGAGCTCCGACGAGCAGTACTTC.

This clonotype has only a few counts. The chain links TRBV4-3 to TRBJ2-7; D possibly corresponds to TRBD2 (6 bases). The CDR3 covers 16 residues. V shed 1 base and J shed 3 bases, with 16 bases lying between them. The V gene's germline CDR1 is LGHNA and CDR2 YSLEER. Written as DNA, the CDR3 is TGCGCCAGCAGCCAAGGGGTTAGCGGCGAGGGCTACGAGCAGTACTTC. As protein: CASSQGVSGEGYEQYF.